Reported below is one T cell receptor (beta chain). During active infection, Seattle patients enrolled and were then monitored through disease. The sample is drawn from a study of blood T cell repertoires in COVID-19. Study summary: The analysed material was cDNA or gDNA that came from T cells, B-cell-depleted T cells, or PBMCs.

As handled by the study authors: Amplification from reference gene primers served as the basis for estimated nucleated cell counts. Data came from immunoSEQ multiplex PCR; TCRdb stores just in-frame clones and leaves some out. The DNA was the basis for D and trimming; V, J and clone size are from that table. The sample contains roughly 60,000 clones, over 80% of which appear only once. Trimming left V 1 base short and J 5 bases short, with 15 bases between. Germline CDR1 and CDR2: MGHRA and YSYEKL. The length of the CDR3 is 15 residues. The V gene is TRBV4-1, the J gene TRBJ2-7; TRBD1 is a possible D gene (5 bases). Sequenced material: peripheral blood. The receptor was derived from a young man with COVID-19, enrolled during active disease. Written as DNA, the CDR3 is TGCGCCAGCAGCCAAGGTTTCGCCAGGGTGGACGAGCAGTACTTC. It yields the protein CASSQGFARVDEQYF.